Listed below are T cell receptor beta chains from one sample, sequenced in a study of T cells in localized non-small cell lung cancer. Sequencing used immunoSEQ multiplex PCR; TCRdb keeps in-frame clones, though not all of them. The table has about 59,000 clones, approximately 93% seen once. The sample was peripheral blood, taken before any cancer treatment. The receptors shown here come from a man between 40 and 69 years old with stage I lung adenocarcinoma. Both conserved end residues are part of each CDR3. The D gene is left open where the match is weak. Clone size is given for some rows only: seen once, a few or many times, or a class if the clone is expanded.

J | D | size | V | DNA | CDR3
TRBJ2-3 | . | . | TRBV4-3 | TGCGCCAGCAGCCAAGATTCCCGGGCGGGGTCAGATACGCAGTATTTT | CASSQDSRAGSDTQYF
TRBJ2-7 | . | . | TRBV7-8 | TGTGCCAGCAGCTTAGCGGTAACAGGGAACGAGCAGTACTTC | CASSLAVTGNEQYF
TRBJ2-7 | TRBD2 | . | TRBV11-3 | TGTGCCAGCAGCTTAGAACTACGGACTAGCGGGTACGAGCAGTACTTC | CASSLELRTSGYEQYF
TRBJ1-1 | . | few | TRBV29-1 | TGCAGCGTTGTGCTGGGGGCGGACACTGAAGCTTTCTTT | CSVVLGADTEAFF
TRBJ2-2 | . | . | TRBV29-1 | TGCAGCGTTGAAGATCGGGTGGGGAAGAACACCGGGGAGCTGTTTTTT | CSVEDRVGKNTGELFF
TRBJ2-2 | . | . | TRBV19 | TGTGCCAGTAGACCCCGGGACGGGGAGCTGTTTTTT | CASRPRDGELFF
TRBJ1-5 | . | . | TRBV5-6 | TGTGCCAGCAGCTTGGGTCAGACCAATCAGCCCCAGCATTTT | CASSLGQTNQPQHF
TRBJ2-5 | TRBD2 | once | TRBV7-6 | TGTGCCAGCAGCTTAGCGTCGGGGGGCCAAGAGACCCAGTACTTC | CASSLASGGQETQYF
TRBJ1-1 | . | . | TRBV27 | TGTGCCAGCAGAACTTACAGGGCGCGAGGTGGAAGCACTGAAGCTTTCTTT | CASRTYRARGGSTEAFF
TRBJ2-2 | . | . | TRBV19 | TGTGCCAGTAGTAACAGAGACAGCGGGGAGCTGTTTTTT | CASSNRDSGELFF
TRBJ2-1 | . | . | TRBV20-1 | TGCAGTGCACGCGCTAGCATTGAGCAGTTCTTC | CSARASIEQFF
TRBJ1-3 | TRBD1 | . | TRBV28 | TGTGCCAGCAGTTCACCGGGACAGCTCTCTGGAAACACCATATATTTT | CASSSPGQLSGNTIYF
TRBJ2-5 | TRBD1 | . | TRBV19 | TGTGCCACCGCCTACAGGGGTCTTGAGACCCAGTACTTC | CATAYRGLETQYF
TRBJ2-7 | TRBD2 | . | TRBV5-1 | TGCGCCAGCAGCTTGGCCACTAGCGACGGTGTGCAGTACTTC | CASSLATSDGVQYF
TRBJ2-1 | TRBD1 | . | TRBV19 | TGTGCCACCTCCAGGGGGACAAGCTACAATGAGCAGTTCTTC | CATSRGTSYNEQFF
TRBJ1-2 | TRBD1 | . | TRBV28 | TGTGCCAGCAGTTTGGCAGGGGGCTATGGCTACACCTTC | CASSLAGGYGYTF
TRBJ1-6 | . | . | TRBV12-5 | TGTGCTAGTGGTTTGGGTCCAAATTCACCCCTCCACTTT | CASGLGPNSPLHF
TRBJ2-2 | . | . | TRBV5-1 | TGCGCCAGCAGCTACGGAGGGGACACCGGGGAGCTGTTTTTT | CASSYGGDTGELFF
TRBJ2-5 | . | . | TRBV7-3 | TGTGCCAGCAGCTCCCAGAGGGACGGGGCCCAGTACTTC | CASSSQRDGAQYF
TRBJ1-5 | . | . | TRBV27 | TGTGCCGTGGGGGGGGTCATGGCCCAGCATTTT | CAVGGVMAQHF
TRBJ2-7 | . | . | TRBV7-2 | TGTGCCAGCAGCAAGGCCTACGAGCAGTACTTC | CASSKAYEQYF
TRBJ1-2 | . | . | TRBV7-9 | TGTGCCAGCAGCTTTGGCCCCCCAGCTAACTATGGCTACACCTTC | CASSFGPPANYGYTF
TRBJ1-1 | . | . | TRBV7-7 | TGTGCTAGCAGTAGGAGGGCAGACACTGAAGCTTTCTTT | CASSRRADTEAFF
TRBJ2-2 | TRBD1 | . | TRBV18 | TGTGCCAGCTCACCCGATAGGACAGGCTACACTGGGGAGCTGTTTTTT | CASSPDRTGYTGELFF
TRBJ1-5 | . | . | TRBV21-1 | TGTGCCAGCAGCAACCCCAATCCGAGGTATAATCAGCCCCAGCATTTT | CASSNPNPRYNQPQHF
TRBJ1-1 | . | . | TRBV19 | TGTGCCAGTAGTATCGGCAGGGGGAACACTGAAGCTTTCTTT | CASSIGRGNTEAFF
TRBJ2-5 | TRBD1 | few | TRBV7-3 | TGTGCCAGCAGCCAGACCGGGACAGGGCGAGAGACCCAGTACTTC | CASSQTGTGRETQYF
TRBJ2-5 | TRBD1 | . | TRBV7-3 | TGTGCCAGCAGCTACCAGGGGGCTAAAGAGACCCAGTACTTC | CASSYQGAKETQYF
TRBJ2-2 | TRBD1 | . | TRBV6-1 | TGTGCCAGCAGTGACCCCGGGACAGCGAACACCGGGGAGCTGTTTTTT | CASSDPGTANTGELFF
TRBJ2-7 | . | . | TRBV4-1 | TGCGCCAGCAGCCCCAGGGGCGGGGAGGGAGCGATCTACGAGCAGTACTTC | CASSPRGGEGAIYEQYF
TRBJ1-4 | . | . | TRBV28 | TGTGCCAGTGGGACACCAGAAAAACTGTTTTTT | CASGTPEKLFF
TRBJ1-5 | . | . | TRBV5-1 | TGCGCCAGCAGCCCTCCCCCACAGCCCCAGCATTTT | CASSPPPQPQHF
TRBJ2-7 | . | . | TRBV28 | TGTGCCAGCAGTTTTAGGAGTTTTACCTACGAGCAGTACTTC | CASSFRSFTYEQYF
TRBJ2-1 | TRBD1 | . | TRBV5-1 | TGCGCCAGCAGCAGGGACAGCTCCTACAATGAGCAGTTCTTC | CASSRDSSYNEQFF
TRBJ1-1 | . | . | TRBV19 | TGTGCCAGTAGGCGACCCGGGGTCGGGTACACTGAAGCTTTCTTT | CASRRPGVGYTEAFF
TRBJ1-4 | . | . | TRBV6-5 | TGTGCCAGCAGGAGTAACAGGGAACTGTTTTTT | CASRSNRELFF
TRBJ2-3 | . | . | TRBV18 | TGTGCCAGCTCACCACCGAGCCCTAGCACAGATACGCAGTATTTT | CASSPPSPSTDTQYF
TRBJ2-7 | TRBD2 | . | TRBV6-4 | TGTGCCAGCAGTGACCGACGGACTAGCGGGTTCTACGAGCAGTACTTC | CASSDRRTSGFYEQYF
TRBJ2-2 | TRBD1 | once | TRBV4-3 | TGCGCCAGCAGCCTGGGGCAGGGGGCCGGGGAGCTGTTTTTT | CASSLGQGAGELFF
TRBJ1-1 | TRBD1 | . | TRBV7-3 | TGTGCCAGCAGCTTAACGACAGGGAGTACTGAAGCTTTCTTT | CASSLTTGSTEAFF
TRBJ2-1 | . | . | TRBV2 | TGTGCCAGCAGTGACTGGCGGGAAGTTGACAATGAGCAGTTCTTC | CASSDWREVDNEQFF
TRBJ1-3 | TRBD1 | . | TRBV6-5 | TGTGCCAGCAGTTACCACAGGGGGCCAGGAAACACCATATATTTT | CASSYHRGPGNTIYF
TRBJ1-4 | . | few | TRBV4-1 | TGCGCCAGCAGCCAAGATCGAGGCGGGAATAATGAAAAACTGTTTTTT | CASSQDRGGNNEKLFF
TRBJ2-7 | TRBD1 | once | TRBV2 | TGTGCCAGCAAGGGACAGATCCCATCCTACGAGCAGTACTTC | CASKGQIPSYEQYF
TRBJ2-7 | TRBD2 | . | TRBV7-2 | TGTGCCAGCAGCTTAGATGCCAGCGGGAGGACCTACGAGCAGTACTTC | CASSLDASGRTYEQYF
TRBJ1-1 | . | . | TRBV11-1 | TGTGCCAGCAGCATATACAGGGAAACTGAAGCTTTCTTT | CASSIYRETEAFF
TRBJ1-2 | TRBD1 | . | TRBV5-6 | TGTGCCAGCAGCTTAGGGACAGGGGGGGCGAGCTACACCTTC | CASSLGTGGASYTF
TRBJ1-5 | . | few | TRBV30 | TGTGCCTGGAGTGACGGAAATCAGCCCCAGCATTTT | CAWSDGNQPQHF
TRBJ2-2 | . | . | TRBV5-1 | TGCGCCAGCAGCTTGTCGCAGGGTCGGGTCACCGGGGAGCTGTTTTTT | CASSLSQGRVTGELFF
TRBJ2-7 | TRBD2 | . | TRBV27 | TGTGCCAGCAGTAGATACCCGGGACTAGCCTACGAGCAGTACTTC | CASSRYPGLAYEQYF
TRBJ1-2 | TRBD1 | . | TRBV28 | TGTGCCAGCAGAAACGGGGACAGGGGGGCCTATGGCTACACCTTC | CASRNGDRGAYGYTF
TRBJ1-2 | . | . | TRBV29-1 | TGCAGCGTTATGGTTTCCGATGGGCATGGCTACACCTTC | CSVMVSDGHGYTF
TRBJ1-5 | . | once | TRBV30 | TGTGCCTGGAGTGTCAGGGGTGGTCAGCCCCAGCATTTT | CAWSVRGGQPQHF